These T cell receptor beta chains were read from a single sample in a study of blood T cell repertoires in COVID-19. Libraries were prepared by immunoSEQ multiplex PCR; TCRdb keeps only in-frame clonotypes and omits some of them. Here the sample spans about 230,000 clones, around 84% being singletons. The sequenced sample was peripheral blood. The receptor source for this set is a man between 40 and 49 years old who had recovered from COVID-19. Both conserved end residues are part of each CDR3. D genes are given only for firm matches. Rows give clone size only sometimes, using once, few, many, or a class for an expanded clone.

j_call v_call d_call clone_size cdr3_aa cdr3_nt
TRBJ2-7 TRBV6-2/TRBV6-3 . . CASSTGTPFFDEQYF TGTGCCAGCAGTACCGGGACTCCGTTTTTTGACGAGCAGTACTTC
TRBJ1-1 TRBV14 TRBD1 . CASSFGQGREAFF TGTGCCAGCAGCTTTGGACAGGGTAGGGAAGCTTTCTTT
TRBJ2-7 TRBV5-1 . . CASSRGGSYEQYF TGCGCCAGCAGCCGAGGGGGATCCTACGAGCAGTACTTC
TRBJ2-3 TRBV19 TRBD2 . CASSRAEVAGERDTQYF TGTGCCAGTAGTAGGGCCGAGGTAGCGGGGGAGAGGGATACGCAGTATTTT
TRBJ2-7 TRBV5-6 TRBD2 few CASTDNSREALLAEQYF TGTGCCAGCACCGATAACTCGCGGGAGGCCCTACTGGCGGAGCAGTACTTC
TRBJ1-1 TRBV2 TRBD1 . CASTWGPGQVNTEAFF TGTGCCAGCACCTGGGGGCCGGGACAGGTTAACACTGAAGCTTTCTTT
TRBJ2-1 TRBV11-2 TRBD2 . CASSYSGGANEQFF TGTGCCAGCAGCTATAGCGGGGGGGCCAATGAGCAGTTCTTC
TRBJ1-5 TRBV27 TRBD1 . CASSLRGGQPSLSNQPQHF TGTGCCAGCAGTTTAAGAGGGGGACAGCCATCTCTTAGCAATCAGCCCCAGCATTTT
TRBJ2-3 TRBV4-3 . . CASSHRGQSTDTQYF TGCGCCAGCAGCCACCGCGGACAGAGCACAGATACGCAGTATTTT
TRBJ1-2 TRBV6-4 . . CASSRYAGGGYTF TGTGCCAGCAGCCGGTATGCTGGTGGTGGCTACACCTTC
TRBJ2-1 TRBV27 TRBD1 once CASSLSPGQGDNEQFF TGTGCCAGCAGTTTATCGCCGGGACAGGGAGACAATGAGCAGTTCTTC
TRBJ1-1 TRBV29-1 TRBD1 . CSVAPGTGAPEAFF TGCAGCGTGGCCCCCGGGACAGGAGCTCCTGAAGCTTTCTTT
TRBJ1-2 TRBV5-4 TRBD1 . CASSSTRDRGQGGYTF TGTGCCAGCAGCTCGACCCGGGACAGGGGACAGGGGGGCTACACCTTC
TRBJ2-2 TRBV7-2 TRBD2 . CASSRSGGNTGELFF TGTGCCAGCAGCCGGAGCGGGGGGAACACCGGGGAGCTGTTTTTT
TRBJ1-4 TRBV30 . . CAWGTRSNEKLFF TGTGCCTGGGGGACACGTTCTAATGAAAAACTGTTTTTT
TRBJ2-2 TRBV30 . . CAWSSLSTGELFF TGTGCCTGGAGTTCTCTATCCACCGGGGAGCTGTTTTTT
TRBJ2-7 TRBV15 TRBD2 . CATSKGTSGYEQYF TGTGCCACCAGCAAAGGGACTAGCGGATACGAGCAGTACTTC
TRBJ1-1 TRBV10-3 . . CAISESADTEAFF TGTGCCATCAGTGAGTCCGCGGATACTGAAGCTTTCTTT
TRBJ2-5 TRBV18 . . CASSLQGPRETQYF TGTGCCAGCTCACTCCAGGGGCCCAGGGAGACCCAGTACTTC
TRBJ2-3 TRBV30 . . CAWSVPGAGDTQYF TGTGCCTGGAGTGTACCTGGGGCAGGGGATACGCAGTATTTT
TRBJ1-1 TRBV9 TRBD1 . CASSVGGGQELEAFF TGTGCCAGCAGCGTAGGAGGCGGACAGGAGCTTGAAGCTTTCTTT
TRBJ2-1 TRBV7-2 TRBD2 . CASSISGGLRYNEQFF TGTGCCAGCAGCATTAGCGGGGGGCTCCGCTACAATGAGCAGTTCTTC
TRBJ2-7 TRBV5-1 TRBD2 . CASSPKASGSAHEQYF TGCGCCAGCAGCCCCAAAGCTAGCGGGAGCGCCCACGAGCAGTACTTC
TRBJ2-1 TRBV7-2 TRBD1 . CASSLGGTGVSNEQFF TGTGCCAGCAGCTTAGGGGGGACAGGGGTTTCCAATGAGCAGTTCTTC
TRBJ2-7 TRBV10-3 TRBD2 . CATSTSGNRNEQYF TGTGCCACCTCGACTAGCGGGAACCGCAACGAGCAGTACTTC
TRBJ1-1 TRBV19 . . CASSSLGAFAAEAFF TGTGCCAGTAGCAGTCTGGGTGCTTTCGCGGCTGAAGCTTTCTTT
TRBJ1-5 TRBV15 . . CATSGGSNQPQHF TGTGCCACCTCAGGCGGGAGCAATCAGCCCCAGCATTTT
TRBJ2-3 TRBV19 . . CASTGNTDTQYF TGTGCCAGTACGGGGAACACAGATACGCAGTATTTT